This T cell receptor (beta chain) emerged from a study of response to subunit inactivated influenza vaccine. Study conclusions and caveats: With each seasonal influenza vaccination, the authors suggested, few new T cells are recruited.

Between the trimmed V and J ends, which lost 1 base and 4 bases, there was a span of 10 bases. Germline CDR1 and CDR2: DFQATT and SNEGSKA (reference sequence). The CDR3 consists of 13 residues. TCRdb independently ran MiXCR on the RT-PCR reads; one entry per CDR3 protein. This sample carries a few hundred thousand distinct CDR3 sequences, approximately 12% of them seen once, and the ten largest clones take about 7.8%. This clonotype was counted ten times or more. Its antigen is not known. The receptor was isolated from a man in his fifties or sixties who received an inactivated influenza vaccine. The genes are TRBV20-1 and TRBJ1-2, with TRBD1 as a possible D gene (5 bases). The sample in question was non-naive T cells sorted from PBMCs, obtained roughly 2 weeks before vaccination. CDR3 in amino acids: CSARVGGVYGYTF. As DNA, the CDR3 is TGCAGTGCTAGAGTGGGGGGGGTCTATGGCTACACCTTC.